A single sample gave rise to the 23 T cell receptor beta chains below, sequenced in a study of somatic mutations in cytotoxic T cells in rheumatoid arthritis. Assay: immunoSEQ multiplex PCR; the TCRdb copy retains only in-frame clones and omits some. Of a few thousand clones in the sample, about 85% were seen once. Sequences were obtained from CD8+ T cells sorted from blood. The receptor set was obtained from a man aged 55 to 70 with rheumatoid arthritis.

The chain recombines TRBV28 with TRBJ2-1, with 9 bases fitting TRBD1. Germline CDR1 reads MDHEN; CDR2 reads SYDVKM. The length of the CDR3 is 14 residues. V lost 8 bases to trimming and J lost 6 bases; unmatched junction nucleotides: 8. Written as DNA, the CDR3 is TGTGCCAGCGGCCGGGACAGGGAGGTCAATGAGCAGTTCTTC. This codes for CASGRDREVNEQFF.

V usage is TRBV6-5 and J usage is TRBJ2-2; perhaps TRBD1 as D (6 bases). The germline V and J ends were trimmed by 2 bases and 4 bases, with 14 bases remaining between them. The CDR3 loop spans 16 amino acids. Per germline, CDR1 MNHEY and CDR2 SVGAGI. CDR3 DNA: TGTGCCAGCAGTTACACACGACAGGCACTCACCGGGGAGCTGTTTTTT. The encoded protein is CASSYTRQALTGELFF.

V is TRBV6-5 and J is TRBJ2-5, with D tentatively TRBD2 (6 bases). The germline CDR1 and CDR2 sequences are MNHEY and SVGAGI. This CDR3 is 13 amino acids long. Trimming cost V 2 bases and J 4 bases, with 8 bases left between them. The CDR3 here is CASSYGGRETQYF. Written as DNA, the CDR3 is TGTGCCAGCAGTTACGGGGGGAGAGAGACCCAGTACTTC.

J is TRBJ2-1 and V is TRBV7-9; the D is unclear. Deletions cut 5 bases from V and 2 bases from J, with 13 bases between. This CDR3 has 15 amino acids. From germline, CDR1 is SEHNR and CDR2 FQNEAQ (reference sequence). The CDR3 loop reads CASSPRSSPYNEQFF. The CDR3 nucleotides are TGTGCCAGCAGCCCTCGAAGCTCCCCCTACAATGAGCAGTTCTTC.

The genes are TRBV6-1 and TRBJ1-4; D is perhaps TRBD1 (5 bases). Trimming took 6 bases from V and 8 from J, leaving 16 bases between them. Germline-derived CDR1 and CDR2 are MNHNS and SASEGT. This CDR3 comprises 14 residues. DNA for the CDR3: TGTGCCAGCAGCGCAGGGTTGGGTTGGGAAAAACTGTTTTTT. Protein product: CASSAGLGWEKLFF.

The gene calls are TRBV6-5 and TRBJ2-6; D is unclear. Trimming shortened V by 6 bases and J by 1 base, and 10 bases separated the two germline ends. The CDR3 has 15 residues. CDR1 and CDR2 from the germline V gene are MNHEY and SVGAGI. The CDR3 DNA reads as TGTGCCAGCAGCAATCCAGGATCTGGGGCCAACGTCCTGACTTTC. This gives the protein CASSNPGSGANVLTF.

On this clone itself: In the same sample, other DNA sequences code for this CDR3. CDR3 nucleotides: TGTGCCAGCACCTTCACAGTCTATTCACCCCTCCACTTT. Protein sequence: CASTFTVYSPLHF. This rearrangement joins TRBV28 to TRBJ1-6; D unclear. Germline V gene sequence: CDR1 MDHEN, CDR2 SYDVKM. With 7 bases removed from V and 8 bases from J, the gap between germline ends came to 12 bases. This CDR3 region has 13 residues.

This rearrangement joins TRBV11-2 to TRBJ2-1; a weak D match, TRBD2 (5 bases). Germline values: CDR1 SGHAT, CDR2 FQNNGV. The CDR3 totals 11 residues. V was cut by 5 bases and J by 12 bases, with 11 bases left in between. CDR3 nucleotides: TGTGCCAGCAGCGCAGGAGAGGGGCAGTTCTTC. This codes for CASSAGEGQFF.

The chain links TRBV9 to TRBJ1-1, with 7 bases that match TRBD1. The germline gives CDR1 SGDLS, CDR2 YYNGEE. The V gene end was trimmed by 4 bases and the J gene end by 5 bases; junction bases not matched to a gene: 8. The CDR3 loop spans 14 amino acids. The DNA for the CDR3 is TGTGCCAGCAGCCCACAGGTCAGGGGGACTGAAGCTTTCTTT. It translates to CASSPQVRGTEAFF. Looking up the rest from reference TRBV9 and TRBJ1-1 gives the full variable domain: DSGVTQTPKHLITATGQRVTLRCSPRSGDLSVYWYQQSLDQGLQFLIQYYNGEERAKGNILERFSAQQFPDLHSELNLSSLELGDSALYFCASSPQVRGTEAFFGQGTRLTVV.

For the CDR3, the DNA is TGTGCCAGTAGTCTGGGGGCCTCCCTAGTAGATACGCAGTATTTT. This gives the protein CASSLGASLVDTQYF. V usage is TRBV19 and J usage is TRBJ2-3, with TRBD1 as a possible D gene (6 bases). V was trimmed by 5 bases and J by 5 bases, leaving 17 bases between them. The CDR3 contains 15 residues. Germline V lookup: CDR1 LNHDA, CDR2 SQIVND (reference sequence).

This chain links TRBV9 with TRBJ1-1; possibly TRBD1 for D (5 bases). The CDR3 covers 14 residues. Trimming cost V 0 bases and J 3 bases, with 9 bases left between them. Germline values: CDR1 SGDLS, CDR2 YYNGEE. Written as DNA, the CDR3 is TGTGCCAGCAGCGTAGAGGGGTTCGACACTGAAGCTTTCTTT. Translated: CASSVEGFDTEAFF.

The chain joins TRBV6-1 to TRBJ2-2; TRBD1 might be the D (6 bases). CDR3 length: 13 residues. V was shortened by 6 bases and J by 4 bases, with 9 bases between the two germline ends. Germline lookup yields CDR1 MNHNS and CDR2 SASEGT. The CDR3 DNA reads TGTGCCAGCAGCCAGGACAGCACCGGGGAGCTGTTTTTT. Its protein product is CASSQDSTGELFF.

The rearrangement joins TRBV28 to TRBJ1-5; D uncertain. Germline V gives CDR1 MDHEN, CDR2 SYDVKM. This CDR3 has 15 amino acids. Trimming removed 4 bases at V and 0 bases at J, with 10 bases between. This CDR3 reads CASSSSGNSNQPQHF. The CDR3 region has the DNA TGTGCCAGCAGTTCATCGGGGAATAGCAATCAGCCCCAGCATTTT.

The genes are TRBV6-5 and TRBJ2-2, with D perhaps matching TRBD1 (6 bases). This CDR3 spans 15 amino acids. V was shortened by 5 bases and J by 5 bases, with 15 bases between the two germline ends. The V gene's germline CDR1 is MNHEY and CDR2 SVGAGI. CDR3 residues: CASSLTGRRTGELFF. The CDR3 DNA is TGTGCCAGCAGTCTTACAGGGAGACGGACCGGGGAGCTGTTTTTT.

CDR3 nucleotides: TGTGCCAGCAGCCCCGACAGGGGAAGACAGCCCCAGCATTTT. Translated, it gives CASSPDRGRQPQHF. The V and J genes are TRBV5-5 and TRBJ1-5; TRBD1 aligns across 8 bases. J gave up 7 bases and V 4 bases, and 7 bases lay outside the gene matches. This CDR3 is 14 amino acids long. Germline V gene sequence: CDR1 SGHKS, CDR2 YYEKEE (reference sequence).

This chain links TRBV4-1 with TRBJ2-1, with 11 bases fitting TRBD2. V shed 0 bases, J shed 3 bases, and the junction held 4 bases outside the gene matches. Per the germline V gene, CDR1 is MGHRA and CDR2 is YSYEKL. This CDR3 comprises 17 residues. The CDR3 DNA follows: TGCGCCAGCAGCCAAGAAACACTAGCGGGGGTCTACAATGAGCAGTTCTTC. This translates into CASSQETLAGVYNEQFF.

The chain links TRBV9 to TRBJ1-4; D might be TRBD1 (5 bases). The germline gives CDR1 SGDLS, CDR2 YYNGEE. V lost 4 bases and J lost 8, with 12 bases in between. The CDR3 length is 13 residues. CDR3 coding DNA: TGTGCCAGCAGCCCCAGGACATCCGAAAAACTGTTTTTT. Protein: CASSPRTSEKLFF.

This clone was seen a single time. The V call is TRBV28, the J call TRBJ2-1; no clear D. Germline V gene sequence: CDR1 MDHEN, CDR2 SYDVKM. V was clipped by 2 bases and J by 6 bases, with 11 bases between them. The length of the CDR3 is 14 residues. CDR3 nucleotide sequence: TGTGCCAGCAGTTTAGTCGTCCCTTTCAATGAGCAGTTCTTC. Its translation is CASSLVVPFNEQFF.

V is TRBV15 and J is TRBJ2-3; possibly TRBD2 for D (6 bases). The ends were cut back, 4 bases at V and 6 bases at J, with 11 bases in the middle. The CDR3 spans 13 residues. From germline, CDR1 is LNHNV and CDR2 YYDKDF (reference sequence). In DNA form, the CDR3 reads TGTGCCACCAGCACTACTAGCTTCGATACGCAGTATTTT. This sequence encodes CATSTTSFDTQYF.

A single count supports this clone. Germline is not matched at one junction end, which may reflect a read error. This chain links TRBV28 with TRBJ2-3; D may be TRBD2 (5 bases). Germline V gene data show CDR1 as MDHEN and CDR2 as SYDVKM. The CDR3 runs 13 residues. The CDR3 spells CASIDLAGTAGAF. In DNA, the CDR3 is TGTGCCAGCATTGACCTGGCTGGAACGGCGGGTGCTTTT.

V usage is TRBV2 and J usage is TRBJ2-4; perhaps TRBD2 as D (5 bases). With 1 base removed from V and 2 bases from J, the gap between germline ends came to 9 bases. CDR3 size: 15 residues. CDR1 and CDR2 from the germline V gene are SNHLY and FYNNEI. The CDR3 DNA sequence: TGTGCCAGCAGTGAAGTCGGGGTAACCAAAAACATTCAGTACTTC. Its translation is CASSEVGVTKNIQYF.

V usage is TRBV29-1 and J usage is TRBJ2-2, with TRBD1 matching over 7 bases. CDR1 SQVTM and CDR2 ANQGSEA come from the germline V gene. The CDR3 runs 12 residues. Trimming removed 5 bases from V and 7 bases from J; junction bases left unmatched: 4. The CDR3 reads CSVPGQVGELFF. The CDR3 DNA is TGCAGCGTTCCTGGACAGGTCGGGGAGCTGTTTTTT.

The J gene is TRBJ1-2, the V gene TRBV19; perhaps TRBD1 as D (5 bases). Germline V gene data show CDR1 as LNHDA and CDR2 as SQIVND (reference sequence). There are 11 residues in the CDR3. V lost 4 bases, J lost 7 bases, and 7 bases lay in between. CDR3 region: CASSTGSGYTF. The CDR3 bases are TGTGCCAGTAGTACAGGGTCTGGCTACACCTTC.